A single sample is the source of the 18 T cell receptor beta chains below, sequenced in a study of HIV-infected patients and healthy controls (dated by TCRdb to the mid-2010s). The library relied on 5' RACE. Sequencing relied on an Illumina MiSeq. Using SuperScript III with primers targeting the alpha and beta constant regions, 500 ng of RNA was reverse transcribed. Separate alpha and beta chain libraries were made by chain-specific third strand synthesis with multiplexing indices. TCRdb itself trimmed the public reads at Q25 with fastp, ran MiXCR and retained productive beta chains. Each record represents a unique CDR3 protein, reported with the most common genes and DNA among its rows. The sample data list roughly 8,100 distinct CDR3 sequences, and roughly 7.4% of these were observed just once. In total, the top ten clones hold roughly a tenth of the sample. Whole blood was used without cell fractionation, so all unsorted peripheral T cells were reflected in the repertoire.

The input for sequencing was blood, taken before antiretroviral therapy. All receptors come from an adult with HIV infection.

The chain couples TRBV5-1 to TRBJ1-1; 7 nucleotides match TRBD1. Losses at the gene ends were 5 bases for V and 4 bases for J; bases not matched to a gene: 11. The length of the CDR3 is 15 residues. CDR1 and CDR2 (germline): SGHRS, YFSETQ. Written as DNA, the CDR3 is TGCGCCAGCAGTCTGGAGGGAGGGGGCGGCACTGAAGCTTTCTTT. This codes for CASSLEGGGGTEAFF.

This clonotype occurred many times. This sequence joins TRBV6-5 and TRBJ2-5, with a weak D call TRBD1 (6 bases). This CDR3 comprises 13 residues. CDR1 is MNHEY and CDR2 is SVGAGI in the germline V gene. Trimming took off 6 bases at V and 1 base at J, with 9 bases between the two ends. The CDR3 DNA is TGTGCCAGCAGCAGGGGTTTCCAAGAGACCCAGTACTTC. Its protein product is CASSRGFQETQYF.

This clonotype was recorded many times. The rearrangement joins TRBV30 to TRBJ1-5, with a possible D match to TRBD1 (5 bases). The germline V gene encodes CDR1 GTSNPN and CDR2 SVGIG (reference sequence). The CDR3 is 13 residues long. V lost 1 base and J lost 6, with 10 bases in between. CDR3 sequence: CAWSGGAGQPQHF. The CDR3 region has the DNA TGTGCCTGGAGTGGAGGGGCGGGTCAGCCCCAGCATTTT.

This chain joins TRBV7-8 and TRBJ2-6; D uncertain. This CDR3 comprises 17 residues. The germline gives CDR1 SGHVS, CDR2 FQNEAQ. V was pared by 3 bases and J by 4 bases, with 16 bases between. CDR3 DNA: TGTGCCAGCAGCTTGGACCCCTGGAGAGACGGGGCCAACGTCCTGACTTTC. Its translation: CASSLDPWRDGANVLTF.

The genes are TRBV7-2 and TRBJ1-3, with D possibly TRBD1 on 6 matching bases. This CDR3 has 14 residues. Germline V gene data show CDR1 as SGHTA and CDR2 as FQGNSA. V dropped 0 bases and J dropped 3 bases, with 6 bases sitting between them. In DNA form, the CDR3 reads TGTGCCAGCAGCTTAGCAGGGGGTGGAAACACCATATATTTT. Translated, it gives CASSLAGGGNTIYF.

By its share, this clonotype is medium-sized. The chain combines TRBV15 with TRBJ2-6; no definite D call. The V end lost 4 bases, the J end lost 0 bases, and 13 bases lay between the germline ends. This CDR3 comprises 17 residues. Germline V lookup: CDR1 LNHNV, CDR2 YYDKDF (reference sequence). In DNA form, the CDR3 reads TGTGCCACCAGCACCACCCTAGTCAGCTCTGGGGCCAACGTCCTGACTTTC. Encoded protein: CATSTTLVSSGANVLTF. The whole variable domain, remainder taken from reference TRBV15 and TRBJ2-6, is DAMVIQNPRYQVTQFGKPVTLSCSQTLNHNVMYWYQQKSSQAPKLLFHYYDKDFNNEADTPDNFQSRRPNTSFCFLDIRSPGLGDTAMYLCATSTTLVSSGANVLTFGAGSRLTVL.

In this sample, this clonotype turned up a few times. The chain has TRBV12-3 or TRBV12-4 and TRBJ1-1; D ambiguous. The V end was cut by 5 bases, the J end by 6 bases, with 13 bases between. CDR3 length: 13 residues. The CDR3 nucleotides are TGTGCCAGCAGTCCCCCTGGGCTCCCTGAAGCTTTCTTT. This translates into CASSPPGLPEAFF.

This clonotype has at least ten counts. The V gene is TRBV7-9, the J gene TRBJ1-6, with D possibly being TRBD1 (6 bases). Trimming pared 6 bases from V and 9 bases from J, leaving 15 bases between. The V gene's germline CDR1 is SEHNR and CDR2 FQNEAQ (reference sequence). There are 14 residues in the CDR3. Written as DNA, the CDR3 is TGTGCCAGCAGGGATACAGGGTTAAGTTCACCCCTCCACTTT. Translating it yields CASRDTGLSSPLHF.

This chain links TRBV5-1 with TRBJ1-4; 11 nucleotides match TRBD1. Losses at the gene ends were 4 bases for V and 1 base for J; bases not matched to a gene: 9. CDR1 is SGHRS, CDR2 YFSETQ, per germline. The CDR3 runs to 18 residues. CDR3 sequence: CASSRAGGTGGTNEKLFF. The CDR3 DNA sequence: TGCGCCAGCAGCCGGGCAGGCGGGACAGGGGGAACTAATGAAAAACTGTTTTTT.

The chain recombines TRBV7-2 with TRBJ2-1; D might be TRBD2 (6 bases). Trimming shortened V by 0 bases and J by 7 bases, and 19 bases separated the two germline ends. The CDR3 spans 17 residues. Germline V gene data show CDR1 as SGHTA and CDR2 as FQGNSA. The CDR3 region is CASSLASHRGSLNEQFF. The CDR3 DNA follows: TGTGCCAGCAGCTTAGCGTCGCATCGGGGGAGTTTAAATGAGCAGTTCTTC.

This clonotype was seen many times. The chain is built from TRBV19 and TRBJ2-2; the D gene is possibly TRBD1 (5 bases). Trimming shortened V by 0 bases and J by 3 bases, and 8 bases separated the two germline ends. Per germline, CDR1 LNHDA and CDR2 SQIVND (reference sequence). The CDR3 has 15 amino acids. CDR3 DNA sequence: TGTGCCAGTAGTATAGACGACAGCGACACCGGGGAGCTGTTTTTT. It specifies CASSIDDSDTGELFF.

This clonotype was counted a few times. This chain connects TRBV7-9 to TRBJ2-7; no clear D gene. In germline, CDR1 is SEHNR, CDR2 FQNEAQ (reference sequence). This CDR3 contains 12 residues. The V end lost 2 bases, the J end lost 3 bases, and 5 bases lay between the germline ends. DNA for the CDR3: TGTGCCAGCAGCTTACCAGGCTACGAGCAGTACTTC. Its translation is CASSLPGYEQYF.

The rearrangement joins TRBV30 to TRBJ1-6; no firm D call. The CDR3 extends over 15 amino acids. Trimming cost V 0 bases and J 0 bases, with 6 bases left between them. CDR1 is GTSNPN and CDR2 is SVGIG in the germline V gene (reference sequence). The CDR3 here is CAWSVALSYNSPLHF. As DNA, the CDR3 is TGTGCCTGGAGTGTCGCTCTCTCCTATAATTCACCCCTCCACTTT.

By sample share, this clonotype is medium-sized. J is TRBJ2-5 and V is TRBV5-5; 10 nucleotides agree with TRBD1. V shed 5 bases and J 1 base; nucleotides not matched to a gene: 2. The CDR3 length is 14 residues. The germline gives CDR1 SGHKS, CDR2 YYEKEE (reference sequence). CDR3 residues: CASRGQGPQETQYF. CDR3 DNA sequence: TGTGCCAGCAGGGGACAGGGGCCCCAAGAGACCCAGTACTTC.

This clonotype ranks as medium-sized. CDR3 bases: TGTGCCAGCAGTGGGCCGTTCGGTGAAGAGACCCAGTACTTC. Amino acids: CASSGPFGEETQYF. The rearrangement links TRBV2 to TRBJ2-5; D is uncertain. The length of the CDR3 is 14 residues. The germline V gene has CDR1 SNHLY and CDR2 FYNNEI. V lost 4 bases, J lost 3 bases, and 12 bases lay in between.

The V and J genes are TRBV30 and TRBJ1-1, with no clear D. This CDR3 region has 15 residues. Trimming pared 1 base from V and 0 bases from J, leaving 12 bases between. CDR1 GTSNPN and CDR2 SVGIG come from the germline V gene (reference sequence). CDR3 in amino acids: CAWSAPLRVNTEAFF. The CDR3 nucleotides read TGTGCCTGGAGTGCTCCCCTACGGGTGAACACTGAAGCTTTCTTT.

This clonotype was found many times. V gene TRBV4-3 combines with J gene TRBJ2-3, with TRBD2 matching 9 bases. The V segment lost 11 bases and the J segment 7 bases; nucleotides outside the gene matches: 1. The CDR3 runs to 10 residues. From germline, CDR1 is LGHNA and CDR2 YSLEER. The CDR3 DNA sequence: TGCGCCCCTAGCGGGAATACGCAGTATTTT. Protein sequence: CAPSGNTQYF.

This clonotype rates as medium-sized. The chain employs TRBV3-1 and TRBJ1-3, with 7 bases lining up with TRBD1. The CDR3 contains 15 residues. The V gene's germline CDR1 is LGHDT and CDR2 YNNKEL (reference sequence). The V segment lost 3 bases and the J segment 2 bases; nucleotides outside the gene matches: 4. The CDR3 reads CASSQVQGTGNTIYF. As DNA, the CDR3 is TGTGCCAGCAGCCAGGTACAGGGGACTGGAAACACCATATATTTT.